Described below is a single TCR beta chain sequence and its context. Negative isolation yielded the CD8+ and CD4+ T cells, while FACS enriched the TEMRA cells. This entry belongs to a study of CD8 T cells in Susac syndrome. CDR1 and CDR2 from the germline V gene are MGHRA and YSYEKL. Trimming left V 3 bases short and J 3 bases short, with 11 bases between. The CDR3 runs 14 residues. Reverse transcription of about 0.5 to 1 ug RNA used random hexamers. TCRdb redid the calling of the immunoSEQ multiplex PCR reads with MiXCR, one entry per CDR3 protein. The sample holds more than 95,000 distinct CDR3 sequences, over 85% seen once.

This chain connects TRBV4-1 to TRBJ1-2; unclear D gene. This TCR was sampled from a human donor with multiple sclerosis. Specimen: CD8+ T cells from PBMCs. The CDR3 coding sequence is TGCGCCAGCAGCCACCCGACGGGCCACTATGGCTACACCTTC. Amino acid sequence: CASSHPTGHYGYTF.